What follows are 29 T cell receptor beta chains derived from one specimen sequenced in a study of type 1 regulatory T cells. TCRdb passed the reads through MiXCR, listing each CDR3 protein once. The data show around 65,000 distinct CDR3 sequences, with about 50% seen just once and more than 2% held by the top ten. The antigens for these receptors are not known. The sequencing sample was made of cultured non-Tr1 T cells, either the whole culture or a sorted T cell fraction (not recorded which). The receptors originated from a human donor in good health.

The gene calls are TRBV28 and TRBJ1-6, with 9 nucleotides matching TRBD1. The V and J ends lost 5 bases and 6 bases, in that order; junction bases with no gene match: 8. CDR3 length: 16 residues. Germline assignment: CDR1 MDHEN and CDR2 SYDVKM. The CDR3 nucleotides read TGTGCCAGCAGTCCGCCGACAGGGGGTCGTAATTCACCCCTCCACTTT. Its protein product is CASSPPTGGRNSPLHF.

This clonotype was observed a handful of times. This rearrangement joins TRBV28 to TRBJ2-1; D possibly corresponds to TRBD2 (7 bases). V lost 6 bases, J lost 7 bases, and 13 bases lay in between. CDR1 is MDHEN, CDR2 SYDVKM, per germline. The CDR3 covers 13 residues. The CDR3 spells CASSPGGRNEQFF. The DNA of the CDR3 is TGTGCCAGCAGCCCGGGGGGCCGGAATGAGCAGTTCTTC.

The rearrangement links TRBV7-2 to TRBJ2-3, with 7 positions matching TRBD1. The CDR3 loop spans 14 amino acids. The junction had 8 bases not matched to a gene; V was cut back by 5 bases and J by 6 bases. Germline V lookup: CDR1 SGHTA, CDR2 FQGNSA. The CDR3 sequence: CASSLPTGPDTQYF. DNA of the CDR3: TGTGCCAGCAGCCTTCCGACAGGGCCGGATACGCAGTATTTT. Full variable domain (rest looked up from reference TRBV7-2 and TRBJ2-3): GAGVSQSPSNKVTEKGKDVELRCDPISGHTALYWYRQSLGQGLEFLIYFQGNSAPDKSGLPSDRFSAERTGGSVSTLTIQRTQQEDSAVYLCASSLPTGPDTQYFGPGTRLTVL.

This clonotype has just a few counts. The chain is built from TRBV12-3 or TRBV12-4 and TRBJ2-5, with TRBD1 as a possible D gene (6 bases). V was shortened by 10 bases and J by 4 bases, with 16 bases between the two germline ends. This CDR3 is 13 amino acids long. The CDR3 region is CATRQAVGETQYF. The CDR3 DNA reads TGTGCCACCCGACAGGCGGTAGGAGAGACCCAGTACTTC.

This clonotype came up a few times. The CDR3 is CSAPRGAEFGDTQYF. In nucleotides, the CDR3 is TGCAGTGCCCCAAGGGGGGCCGAGTTTGGGGATACGCAGTATTTT. This chain uses TRBV20-1 with TRBJ2-3; D may be TRBD1 or TRBD2 (6 bases each). V was clipped by 6 bases and J by 6 bases, with 22 bases between them. Germline CDR1 DFQATT, CDR2 SNEGSKA (reference sequence). This CDR3 is 15 amino acids long.

The rearrangement joins TRBV28 to TRBJ1-4; 7 bases match TRBD1. With 6 bases clipped from V and 2 bases from J, the junction kept 6 bases outside the gene matches. The CDR3 has 15 residues. The germline CDR1 and CDR2 sequences are MDHEN and SYDVKM. The CDR3 sequence: CASSNRGGTNEKLFF. The CDR3 DNA reads as TGTGCCAGCAGCAACAGGGGAGGGACTAATGAAAAACTGTTTTTT.

The sample holds a few counts of this clonotype. The chain is built from TRBV7-2 and TRBJ2-5; tentative D call: TRBD2 (6 bases). Germline-derived CDR1 and CDR2 are SGHTA and FQGNSA. V lost 2 bases and J 5 bases, leaving 18 bases between the germline ends. CDR3 length: 16 amino acids. The CDR3 DNA is TGTGCCAGCAGCTTAACCCAGCGGACTACATCGGAGACCCAGTACTTC. It codes for CASSLTQRTTSETQYF.

The chain joins TRBV11-2 to TRBJ2-4, with TRBD1 identical over 7 bases. This CDR3 is built from 18 residues. Unmatched junction bases numbered 10, after V lost 1 base and J lost 1 base. Germline V gene sequence: CDR1 SGHAT, CDR2 FQNNGV. The CDR3 is CASSLVRGTATAKNIQYF. The CDR3 DNA reads TGTGCCAGCAGCTTAGTCAGGGGGACAGCGACTGCCAAAAACATTCAGTACTTC.

The chain employs TRBV4-2 and TRBJ2-1, with 8 positions matching TRBD2. There are 16 residues in the CDR3. CDR1 is LGHNA, CDR2 YNFKEQ, per germline. V dropped 3 bases and J dropped 6; count of bases not matched to a gene: 10. CDR3 in amino acids: CASSQPASGGINEQFF. CDR3 nucleotides: TGTGCCAGCAGCCAGCCCGCCAGCGGGGGTATCAATGAGCAGTTCTTC.

The rearrangement links TRBV7-2 to TRBJ2-5; D may be TRBD1 or TRBD2 (5 bases each). Germline CDR1 SGHTA, CDR2 FQGNSA. This CDR3 contains 17 residues. V gave up 2 bases and J gave up 5 bases, with 21 bases separating them. CDR3 loop: CASSLSAAGGGRETQYF. CDR3 bases: TGTGCCAGCAGCTTATCGGCGGCAGGTGGGGGTCGGGAGACCCAGTACTTC. Supplemented by reference TRBV7-2 and TRBJ2-5, the full variable domain reads GAGVSQSPSNKVTEKGKDVELRCDPISGHTALYWYRQSLGQGLEFLIYFQGNSAPDKSGLPSDRFSAERTGGSVSTLTIQRTQQEDSAVYLCASSLSAAGGGRETQYFGPGTRLLVL.

V usage is TRBV4-2 and J usage is TRBJ2-1, with 9 bases fitting TRBD1. The CDR3 extends over 18 amino acids. V was pared by 0 bases and J by 4 bases, with 10 bases of the junction left unmatched. The germline V gene has CDR1 LGHNA and CDR2 YNFKEQ. CDR3 region: CASSQDSPGTGLYNEQFF. CDR3 bases: TGTGCCAGCAGCCAAGATTCCCCCGGGACAGGGCTTTACAATGAGCAGTTCTTC.

The chain combines TRBV2 with TRBJ2-5, with TRBD2 matching 15 bases. This CDR3 spans 17 amino acids. Germline assignment: CDR1 SNHLY and CDR2 FYNNEI. Unmatched junction bases numbered 6, after V lost 5 bases and J lost 2 bases. This chain's CDR3 is CASSSGLAGGLQETQYF. CDR3 bases: TGTGCCAGCAGTTCGGGACTAGCGGGGGGCCTACAAGAGACCCAGTACTTC.

The chain links TRBV10-3 to TRBJ2-4; D may be TRBD1 (6 bases). V lost 2 bases, J lost 8 bases, and 10 bases lay in between. The CDR3 covers 13 residues. CDR1 ENHRY and CDR2 SYGVKD come from the germline V gene. The CDR3 DNA sequence: TGTGCCATCAGTGAGCCGACAGGATACATTCAGTACTTC. It encodes CAISEPTGYIQYF.

This clonotype was detected a few times. The rearrangement links TRBV3-1 to TRBJ2-2, with 10 positions matching TRBD2. This CDR3 region has 16 residues. Unmatched junction bases numbered 8, after V lost 4 bases and J lost 6 bases. Per germline, CDR1 LGHDT and CDR2 YNNKEL (reference sequence). This CDR3 is CASSPGLADPSGELFF. The DNA of the CDR3 is TGTGCCAGCAGCCCCGGACTAGCGGACCCCTCCGGGGAGCTGTTTTTT.

The chain employs TRBV20-1 and TRBJ1-5; 7 nucleotides match TRBD1. This CDR3 is built from 14 residues. V lost 1 base to trimming and J lost 4 bases; unmatched junction nucleotides: 4. The germline V gene encodes CDR1 DFQATT and CDR2 SNEGSKA (reference sequence). CDR3 protein: CSARAGTVNQPQHF. As DNA, the CDR3 is TGCAGTGCTAGAGCCGGGACAGTAAATCAGCCCCAGCATTTT.

The chain links TRBV5-1 to TRBJ1-3; D gene uncertain. Between the trimmed V and J ends, which lost 4 bases and 4 bases, there was a span of 15 bases. Germline CDR1 and CDR2: SGHRS and YFSETQ. The CDR3 contains 15 residues. CDR3 sequence: CASSRDGQRGNTIYF. CDR3 nucleotide sequence: TGCGCCAGCAGCCGCGACGGGCAGAGAGGAAACACCATATATTTT.

The chain carries TRBV12-3 or TRBV12-4 and TRBJ2-7; 9 bases are shared with TRBD1. Trimming at V came to 4 bases and at J to 3 bases, leaving 4 bases not matched to a gene. The CDR3 sequence is 14 residues long. The CDR3 here is CASSSGTGLYEQYF. CDR3 nucleotide sequence: TGTGCCAGCAGTTCCGGGACAGGGCTCTACGAGCAGTACTTC.

CDR3 region: CASSLGRDYGYTF. CDR3 coding DNA: TGTGCCAGCAGCTTAGGCAGGGACTATGGCTACACCTTC. The chain is built from TRBV7-8 and TRBJ1-2, with a weak D call TRBD1 (5 bases). This CDR3 has 13 residues. Germline V gives CDR1 SGHVS, CDR2 FQNEAQ. Trimming shortened V by 1 base and J by 3 bases, and 6 bases separated the two germline ends.

The chain uses TRBV20-1 and TRBJ2-7, with unresolved D. V dropped 0 bases and J dropped 2 bases, with 5 bases sitting between them. CDR3 length: 12 residues. Germline-derived CDR1 and CDR2 are DFQATT and SNEGSKA (reference sequence). The DNA of the CDR3 is TGCAGTGCTAGAGATCTGGCCTACGAGCAGTACTTC. Translated: CSARDLAYEQYF.

This chain connects TRBV12-3 or TRBV12-4 to TRBJ2-7; D remains ambiguous. The CDR3 totals 12 residues. Trimming took 5 bases from V and 4 from J, leaving 9 bases between them. This chain's CDR3 is CASSPLGYEQYF. The CDR3 region has the DNA TGTGCCAGCAGTCCCCTAGGGTACGAGCAGTACTTC.

This clonotype has only a few counts. The CDR3 reads CASSLSNPATRTEAFF. In DNA form, the CDR3 reads TGCGCCAGCAGCTTGTCAAATCCAGCCACGAGGACTGAAGCTTTCTTT. The chain links TRBV5-1 to TRBJ1-1; D ambiguous. V shed 1 base and J shed 5 bases, with 18 bases lying between them. The CDR3 extends over 16 amino acids. Germline V gives CDR1 SGHRS, CDR2 YFSETQ.

The V and J genes are TRBV6-1 and TRBJ2-7; 7 bases map to TRBD2. The CDR3 contains 13 residues. V lost 7 bases, J lost 2 bases, and 5 bases stayed unmatched. Germline V gene sequence: CDR1 MNHNS, CDR2 SASEGT. As DNA, the CDR3 is TGTGCCAGCACCCCTAGCGGAGCCTACGAGCAGTACTTC. Amino acid sequence: CASTPSGAYEQYF.

The rearrangement joins TRBV4-1 to TRBJ2-1; no reliable D call. The CDR3 spans 16 residues. V lost 1 base, J lost 3 bases, and 13 bases lay in between. Germline V gene lookup returns CDR1 MGHRA and CDR2 YSYEKL. The CDR3 DNA is TGCGCCAGCAGCCAAGGCTCCCGAACCCTCTACAATGAGCAGTTCTTC. Amino acids: CASSQGSRTLYNEQFF.

This clonotype appeared a few times. CDR3 in DNA: TGTGCCAGCAGCCCCGCTCCAAATCAGCCCCAGCATTTT. It specifies CASSPAPNQPQHF. This chain links TRBV7-2 with TRBJ1-5; no firm D call. Germline V lookup: CDR1 SGHTA, CDR2 FQGNSA. V lost 5 bases to trimming and J lost 4 bases, with 9 bases between them. This CDR3 has 13 amino acids.

This chain connects TRBV6-1 to TRBJ2-7; 8 bases agree with TRBD2. Losses at the gene ends were 6 bases for V and 7 bases for J; bases not matched to a gene: 23. The length of the CDR3 is 18 residues. Germline loops: CDR1 MNHNS, CDR2 SASEGT. The CDR3, as DNA: TGTGCCAGCAGGGCTCTAGGGCAGGGCCCAGCGGGGGTCCTGGAGCAGTACTTC. This translates into CASRALGQGPAGVLEQYF.

J is TRBJ1-2 and V is TRBV7-9; maybe TRBD1 (5 bases). This CDR3 region has 13 residues. V was cut by 5 bases and J by 5 bases, with 12 bases left in between. The germline V gene encodes CDR1 SEHNR and CDR2 FQNEAQ (reference sequence). The CDR3 here is CASSQGPPYGYTF. Written as DNA, the CDR3 is TGTGCCAGCAGCCAGGGACCGCCTTATGGCTACACCTTC.

This clonotype was counted between two and nine times. The chain has TRBV4-3 and TRBJ1-1; D is unresolved. The germline V and J ends were trimmed by 0 bases and 0 bases, with 14 bases remaining between them. The germline gives CDR1 LGHNA, CDR2 YSLEER. This CDR3 spans 17 amino acids. The CDR3 reads CASSQEGGRWVNTEAFF. DNA for the CDR3: TGCGCCAGCAGCCAAGAAGGTGGACGGTGGGTGAACACTGAAGCTTTCTTT.

The V and J genes are TRBV7-2 and TRBJ2-2, with D perhaps matching TRBD2 (6 bases). V was trimmed by 3 bases and J by 0 bases, leaving 11 bases between them. CDR3 length: 16 amino acids. CDR1 and CDR2 from the germline V gene are SGHTA and FQGNSA. In DNA form, the CDR3 reads TGTGCCAGCAGCTTGCGCGGGACGACGAACACCGGGGAGCTGTTTTTT. This translates into CASSLRGTTNTGELFF.

This sequence joins TRBV20-1 and TRBJ2-1, with 8 nucleotides matching TRBD1. This CDR3 region has 16 residues. CDR1 is DFQATT, CDR2 SNEGSKA, per germline (reference sequence). V lost 0 bases to trimming and J lost 3 bases; unmatched junction nucleotides: 7. In DNA, the CDR3 is TGCAGTGCTAGAGATATCCAGGGGGCGGTCTACAATGAGCAGTTCTTC. This translates into CSARDIQGAVYNEQFF.